What follows is one T cell receptor beta chain and its context. This sample stems from a study of shared T cell receptors in the human thymus. Here immunoSEQ multiplex PCR was the method, and the copy in TCRdb shows in-frame clones only, minus some. The sample holds hundreds of thousands of clones, roughly 90% seen once. This CDR3 has 20 amino acids. Trimming removed 1 base from V and 0 bases from J; junction bases left unmatched: 14. Per germline, CDR1 LGHNA and CDR2 YSLEER. These data also formed part of another study, on human thymus T cells. That study reports: Having surgery to correct congenital heart defects, healthy Finnish infants acted as the donors. There were highly overlapping thymic repertoires among unrelated individuals, as related research reported.

V gene TRBV4-3 combines with J gene TRBJ2-1; 8 bases fit TRBD2. The clonotype was recovered from a boy under two years old with a congenital heart defect. Material: thymocytes. In nucleotides, the CDR3 is TGCGCCAGCAGCCAAGTATCACCTGTTATGCGGGAGGACTCCTACAATGAGCAGTTCTTC. It translates to CASSQVSPVMREDSYNEQFF.